This T cell receptor beta chain is from a study of blood T cells in healthy people across ages. General observations from the study: The study regarded diversity estimates from one million T cells as underestimates. Per million T cells, the diversity of TCR beta decreased roughly linearly as age advanced.

With a J-beta primer mix and a sample-barcoded 5' primer, a second PCR ran about 7 to 11 cycles. The template-switch adaptor was a 5' adaptor with 12 random nucleotides. It tagged each cDNA molecule. Individual samples furnished no less than 2.5 million CDR3-containing paired-end reads apiece. Via MiXCR, TCRdb re-called the 5' RACE reads, giving one row per CDR3 protein. The repertoire holds about 640,000 distinct CDR3 sequences, with roughly 50% as singletons. Per germline, CDR1 SGHTA and CDR2 FQGNSA. J was trimmed by 3 bases and V by 5 bases; bases with no gene match: 3. The CDR3 spans 14 residues. This clonotype was seen more than once but under ten times. Its antigen is as yet unknown.

The chain links TRBV7-2 to TRBJ1-2, with TRBD1 identical over 10 bases. This receptor was identified in a man aged 60 to 75 in good health. Material for sequencing was blood. The CDR3 here is CASSKTGGDYGYTF. Written as DNA, the CDR3 is TGTGCCAGCAGCAAGACAGGGGGCGACTATGGCTACACCTTC.